These 19 T cell receptor beta chains came from one sample sequenced in a study of chemoradiotherapy in HPV16-positive cancers. Libraries were prepared by immunoSEQ multiplex PCR; TCRdb keeps only in-frame clonotypes and omits some of them. The table has thousands of clones, approximately 80% seen once. The sequenced sample was tumor tissue, obtained from a patient who underwent chemoradiotherapy. Source of these receptors: a human donor with HPV-associated anogenital cancer.

Only one count was recorded for this clone. The chain joins TRBV5-6 to TRBJ2-5, with D unclear. The CDR3 has 14 amino acids. Trimming shortened V by 1 base and J by 2 bases, and 9 bases separated the two germline ends. The germline CDR1 and CDR2 sequences are SGHDT and YYEEEE. In DNA, the CDR3 is TGTGCCAGCAGCTTGAGAGGTGGACAAGAGACCCAGTACTTC. It codes for CASSLRGGQETQYF.

V is TRBV6-5 and J is TRBJ1-6; possibly TRBD1 for D (5 bases). Germline V gene data show CDR1 as MNHEY and CDR2 as SVGAGI. With 6 bases removed from V and 9 bases from J, the gap between germline ends came to 18 bases. This CDR3 comprises 15 residues. The CDR3 loop is CASRRDGAKTSPLHF. The CDR3 DNA reads TGTGCCAGCAGGCGGGATGGGGCTAAGACTTCACCCCTCCACTTT.

The CDR3 nucleotides read TGTGCCAGCAGCCCCGGGCGGGCCGGCCGCACAGATACGCAGTATTTT. It specifies CASSPGRAGRTDTQYF. The genes are TRBV7-3 and TRBJ2-3; tentative D call: TRBD2 (5 bases). Germline CDR1 reads SGHTA; CDR2 reads FQGTGA. The CDR3 sequence is 16 residues long. V lost 5 bases and J 1 base, leaving 16 bases between the germline ends.

The chain has TRBV5-4 and TRBJ1-2; the D is unclear. The germline CDR1 and CDR2 sequences are SGHNT and YYREEE (reference sequence). Trimming cost V 3 bases and J 3 bases, with 9 bases left between them. This CDR3 has 13 residues. The CDR3 reads CASSSGSDYGYTF. As DNA, the CDR3 is TGTGCCAGCAGCTCTGGGTCGGACTATGGCTACACCTTC.

The chain recombines TRBV5-1 with TRBJ2-3; D gene uncertain. This CDR3 spans 15 amino acids. CDR1 is SGHRS and CDR2 is YFSETQ in the germline V gene. V was cut by 1 base and J by 6 bases, with 15 bases left in between. The chain's CDR3 is CASSLMAREGDTQYF. In DNA form, the CDR3 reads TGCGCCAGCAGCTTGATGGCTAGGGAAGGGGATACGCAGTATTTT.

The chain combines TRBV7-9 with TRBJ2-4, with D tentatively TRBD2 (7 bases). CDR1 is SEHNR and CDR2 is FQNEAQ in the germline V gene (reference sequence). V dropped 1 base and J dropped 11 bases, with 15 bases sitting between them. This CDR3 comprises 14 residues. The CDR3 DNA sequence: TGTGCCAGCAGCTTAGAGGGGGGGGCGCATTTTCAGTACTTC. Protein product: CASSLEGGAHFQYF.

The chain couples TRBV19 to TRBJ2-2, with 8 bases lining up with TRBD2. CDR3 length equals 12 residues. Germline V CDR1 and CDR2: LNHDA, SQIVND (reference sequence). V trimming: 7 bases; J trimming: 6 bases; junction bases outside the gene matches: 1. The CDR3 bases are TGTGCCAGTATGGGACTAGCCGGGGAGCTGTTTTTT. This codes for CASMGLAGELFF.

V is TRBV18 and J is TRBJ2-7; no clear D. The CDR3 extends over 13 amino acids. Germline lookup yields CDR1 KGHSH and CDR2 LQKENI. Trimming stripped 3 bases from V and 3 bases from J, with 9 bases between. The CDR3 DNA follows: TGTGCCAGCTCACCTTCCCGAAACTACGAGCAGTACTTC. As protein: CASSPSRNYEQYF. Together with reference TRBV18 and TRBJ2-7, the CDR3 gives the full variable domain: NAGVMQNPRHLVRRRGQEARLRCSPMKGHSHVYWYRQLPEEGLKFMVYLQKENIIDESGMPKERFSAEFPKEGPSILRIQQVVRGDSAAYFCASSPSRNYEQYFGPGTRLTVT.

The chain employs TRBV4-2 and TRBJ1-2, with D uncertain. Germline V gene lookup returns CDR1 LGHNA and CDR2 YNFKEQ. V shed 0 bases and J shed 2 bases, with 7 bases lying between them. The CDR3 totals 14 residues. The CDR3 protein is CASSQDKRNYGYTF. The DNA of the CDR3 is TGTGCCAGCAGCCAAGATAAACGGAACTATGGCTACACCTTC.

This clone has just a few counts. The rearrangement joins TRBV27 to TRBJ2-3, with unresolved D. The V end was cut by 6 bases, the J end by 4 bases, with 17 bases between. Germline V gives CDR1 MNHEY, CDR2 SMNVEV (reference sequence). CDR3 length: 15 amino acids. CDR3 residues: CASSSPSVGADTQYF. Written as DNA, the CDR3 is TGTGCCAGCAGCTCACCTTCAGTAGGAGCAGATACGCAGTATTTT.

The rearrangement joins TRBV19 to TRBJ2-5; no clear D gene. V lost 5 bases to trimming and J lost 0 bases, with 7 bases between them. Germline V gene data show CDR1 as LNHDA and CDR2 as SQIVND (reference sequence). CDR3 size: 13 residues. The chain's CDR3 is CASSALYQETQYF. In nucleotides, the CDR3 is TGTGCCAGTAGTGCCCTTTACCAAGAGACCCAGTACTTC.

The count of this clone is one. The rearrangement links TRBV29-1 to TRBJ1-5, with D unresolved. In germline, CDR1 is SQVTM, CDR2 ANQGSEA. The CDR3 runs 13 residues. The V end was cut by 5 bases, the J end by 1 base, with 9 bases between. The CDR3 nucleotides are TGCAGCGTTCTCACTTCCAGCAATCAGCCCCAGCATTTT. Translating gives CSVLTSSNQPQHF.

CDR3 nucleotide sequence: TGCGCCAGCAGCTTGGTGGGGGCAGGGGTCTACTACGAGCAGTACTTC. As protein: CASSLVGAGVYYEQYF. This rearrangement joins TRBV5-1 to TRBJ2-7; D may be TRBD1 (6 bases). The CDR3 extends over 16 amino acids. Trimming removed 0 bases from V and 3 bases from J, with 16 bases in between. Germline V gene lookup returns CDR1 SGHRS and CDR2 YFSETQ.

The chain uses TRBV2 and TRBJ2-7; D gene ambiguous. This CDR3 is built from 12 residues. With 4 bases removed from V and 7 bases from J, the gap between germline ends came to 11 bases. The germline gives CDR1 SNHLY, CDR2 FYNNEI. Here the CDR3 reads CASSVQEWEQYF. In DNA form, the CDR3 reads TGTGCCAGCAGTGTTCAGGAATGGGAGCAGTACTTC.

V gene TRBV7-6 combines with J gene TRBJ2-1, with 8 bases fitting TRBD1. The J segment lost 2 bases and the V segment lost 4 bases, leaving 7 bases of the junction unmatched. The CDR3 is 16 amino acids. Looked up from germline, CDR1 is SGHVS and CDR2 is FNYEAQ. CDR3 coding DNA: TGTGCCAGCAGCTCCTTTCAGGGGGCGGCCTACAATGAGCAGTTCTTC. Amino acids: CASSSFQGAAYNEQFF.

In its sample, this clone was seen once. The chain employs TRBV5-6 and TRBJ1-5; 9 positions match TRBD1. The CDR3 loop spans 15 amino acids. The junction had 7 bases not matched to a gene; V was cut back by 3 bases and J by 6 bases. Germline V gives CDR1 SGHDT, CDR2 YYEEEE. The CDR3 DNA reads as TGTGCCAGCAGCTATTGGGACAGGGTCACTCAGCCCCAGCATTTT. It codes for CASSYWDRVTQPQHF. The whole variable domain, filled in from reference TRBV5-6 and TRBJ1-5, reads DAGVTQSPTHLIKTRGQQVTLRCSPKSGHDTVSWYQQALGQGPQFIFQYYEEEERQRGNFPDRFSGHQFPNYSSELNVNALLLGDSALYLCASSYWDRVTQPQHFGDGTRLSIL.

V usage is TRBV7-6 and J usage is TRBJ2-3; D is possibly TRBD2 (6 bases). The germline V gene encodes CDR1 SGHVS and CDR2 FNYEAQ. The ends were cut back, 4 bases at V and 5 bases at J, with 13 bases in the middle. This CDR3 is built from 14 residues. The CDR3 DNA sequence: TGTGCCAGCAGCTCTGACTCGGGGGTAGATACGCAGTATTTT. Protein product: CASSSDSGVDTQYF.

This clone is hyperexpanded by share. The chain combines TRBV6-6 with TRBJ1-2; 8 nucleotides line up with TRBD1. The CDR3 sequence is 14 residues long. CDR1 and CDR2 (germline): MNHNY, SVGAGI (reference sequence). V dropped 6 bases and J dropped 4; count of bases not matched to a gene: 7. CDR3 nucleotide sequence: TGTGCCAGCAGACCAAACGGACAGGGCTATGGCTACACCTTC. As protein: CASRPNGQGYGYTF.

The chain combines TRBV5-1 with TRBJ2-5, with D possibly TRBD2 on 7 matching bases. From germline, CDR1 is SGHRS and CDR2 YFSETQ. The V end lost 1 base, the J end lost 5 bases, and 12 bases lay between the germline ends. CDR3 length equals 14 residues. The CDR3 sequence: CASSLLGGGETQYF. The CDR3 DNA sequence: TGCGCCAGCAGCTTGTTGGGGGGGGGCGAGACCCAGTACTTC.